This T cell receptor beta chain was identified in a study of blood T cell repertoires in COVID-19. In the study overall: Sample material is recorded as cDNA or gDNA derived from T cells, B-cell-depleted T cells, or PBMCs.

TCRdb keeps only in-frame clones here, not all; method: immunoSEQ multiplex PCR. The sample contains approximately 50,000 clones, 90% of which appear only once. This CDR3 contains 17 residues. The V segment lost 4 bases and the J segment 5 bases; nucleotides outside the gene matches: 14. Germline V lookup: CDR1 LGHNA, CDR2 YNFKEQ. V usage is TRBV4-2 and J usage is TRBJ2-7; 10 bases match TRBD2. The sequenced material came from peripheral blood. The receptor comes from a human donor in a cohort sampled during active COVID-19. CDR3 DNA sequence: TGTGCCAGCAGCCCATCCGTCGGGCTAGCGGGAGACGACGAGCAGTACTTC. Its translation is CASSPSVGLAGDDEQYF.